This entry is about one T cell receptor (beta chain). Its target is unknown. With 4 bases removed from V and 7 bases from J, the gap between germline ends came to 13 bases. This CDR3 contains 14 residues. In germline, CDR1 is LNHDA, CDR2 SQIVND (reference sequence). Sequenced by immunoSEQ multiplex PCR; TCRdb stores in-frame clones only, minus some. The sample consists of roughly 120,000 clones, around 90% of them appearing once. This sample stems from a study of T cell responses to AZD1222 COVID-19 vaccine. About the study: Pooled samples include second doses given at about 4 or 12 weeks. Overall study findings and caveats: There were vaccine-associated CD4 TCRs across spike, dominant at 160-218 and 743-854. White British people made up most donors, females outnumbered males, and clonal diversity was possibly underestimated.

The source was peripheral blood, collected on day 0 of AZD1222 vaccination. The sequence derives from an adult in good health. The rearrangement uses TRBV19 and TRBJ2-2, with D possibly being TRBD1 or TRBD2 (5 bases each). The DNA of the CDR3 is TGTGCCAGTAGTACGACGAGGGGTCGCGGGGAGCTGTTTTTT. Its translation: CASSTTRGRGELFF. Looking up the rest from reference TRBV19 and TRBJ2-2 gives the full variable domain: DGGITQSPKYLFRKEGQNVTLSCEQNLNHDAMYWYRQDPGQGLRLIYYSQIVNDFQKGDIAEGYSVSREKKESFPLTVTSAQKNPTAFYLCASSTTRGRGELFFGEGSRLTVL.